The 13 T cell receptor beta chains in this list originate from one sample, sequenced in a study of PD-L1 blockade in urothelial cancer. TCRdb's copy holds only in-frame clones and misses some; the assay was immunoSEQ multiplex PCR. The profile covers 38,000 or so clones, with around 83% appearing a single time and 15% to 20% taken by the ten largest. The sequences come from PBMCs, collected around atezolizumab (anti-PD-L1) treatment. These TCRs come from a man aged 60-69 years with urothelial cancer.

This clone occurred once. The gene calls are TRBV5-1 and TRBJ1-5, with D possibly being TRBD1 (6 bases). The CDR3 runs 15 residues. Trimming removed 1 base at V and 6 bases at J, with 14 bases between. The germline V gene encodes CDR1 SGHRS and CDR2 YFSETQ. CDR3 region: CASSLFAGGLQPQHF. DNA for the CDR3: TGCGCCAGCAGCTTGTTCGCGGGGGGGCTTCAGCCCCAGCATTTT.

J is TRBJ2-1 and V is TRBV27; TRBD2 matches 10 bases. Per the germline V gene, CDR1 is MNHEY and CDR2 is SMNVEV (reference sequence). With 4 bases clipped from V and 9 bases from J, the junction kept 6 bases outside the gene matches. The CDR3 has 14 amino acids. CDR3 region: CASSSGTSVIEQFF. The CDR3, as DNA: TGTGCCAGCAGTTCTGGGACTAGCGTGATTGAGCAGTTCTTC.

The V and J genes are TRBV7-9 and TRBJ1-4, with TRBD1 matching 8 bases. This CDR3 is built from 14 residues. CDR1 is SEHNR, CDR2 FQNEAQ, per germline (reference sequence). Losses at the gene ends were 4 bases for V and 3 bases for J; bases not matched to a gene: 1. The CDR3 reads CASSWTGSNEKLFF. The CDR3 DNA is TGTGCCAGCAGCTGGACAGGGTCTAATGAAAAACTGTTTTTT.

The CDR3 region is CASSQGVGADTQYF. Here the CDR3 DNA reads TGCGCCAGCAGCCAAGGGGTCGGGGCAGATACGCAGTATTTT. V and J are TRBV4-1 and TRBJ2-3; weak D call: TRBD2 (5 bases). Between the trimmed V and J ends, which lost 1 base and 4 bases, there was a span of 9 bases. This CDR3 is 14 amino acids long. The germline V gene has CDR1 MGHRA and CDR2 YSYEKL.

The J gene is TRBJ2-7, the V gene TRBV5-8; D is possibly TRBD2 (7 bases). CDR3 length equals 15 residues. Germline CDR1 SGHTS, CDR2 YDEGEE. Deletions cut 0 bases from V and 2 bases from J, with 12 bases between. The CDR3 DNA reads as TGTGCCAGCAGCTTGGGCGGGGGCTCCACCTACGAGCAGTACTTC. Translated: CASSLGGGSTYEQYF.

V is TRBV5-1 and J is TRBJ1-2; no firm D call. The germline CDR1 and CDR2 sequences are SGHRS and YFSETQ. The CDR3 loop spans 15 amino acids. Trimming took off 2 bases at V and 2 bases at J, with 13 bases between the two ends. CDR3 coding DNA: TGCGCCAGCAGCTTAAATCCGTCCGGGAACTATGGCTACACCTTC. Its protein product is CASSLNPSGNYGYTF.

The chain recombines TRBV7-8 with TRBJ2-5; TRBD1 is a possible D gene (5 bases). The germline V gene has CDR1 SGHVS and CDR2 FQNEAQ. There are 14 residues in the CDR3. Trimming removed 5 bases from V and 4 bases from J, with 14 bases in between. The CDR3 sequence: CASSRSVTGETQYF. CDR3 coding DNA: TGTGCCAGCAGCAGGTCCGTTACAGGAGAGACCCAGTACTTC.

The CDR3 DNA reads as TGTGCCAGTAAGCAGGGTAACTATGGCTACACCTTC. Encoded protein: CASKQGNYGYTF. The chain joins TRBV19 to TRBJ1-2; tentatively, D is TRBD1 (5 bases). Germline V gives CDR1 LNHDA, CDR2 SQIVND (reference sequence). The CDR3 is made up of 12 amino acids. Trimming left V 7 bases short and J 1 base short, with 7 bases between. Full variable domain (outside the CDR3, taken from reference TRBV19 and TRBJ1-2): DGGITQSPKYLFRKEGQNVTLSCEQNLNHDAMYWYRQDPGQGLRLIYYSQIVNDFQKGDIAEGYSVSREKKESFPLTVTSAQKNPTAFYLCASKQGNYGYTFGSGTRLTVV.

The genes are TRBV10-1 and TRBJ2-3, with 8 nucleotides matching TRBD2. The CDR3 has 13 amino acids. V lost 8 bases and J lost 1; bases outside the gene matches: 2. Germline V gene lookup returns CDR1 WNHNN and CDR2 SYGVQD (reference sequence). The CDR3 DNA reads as TGCGCCAGCTCGACTAGCGGCACAGATACGCAGTATTTT. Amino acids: CASSTSGTDTQYF.

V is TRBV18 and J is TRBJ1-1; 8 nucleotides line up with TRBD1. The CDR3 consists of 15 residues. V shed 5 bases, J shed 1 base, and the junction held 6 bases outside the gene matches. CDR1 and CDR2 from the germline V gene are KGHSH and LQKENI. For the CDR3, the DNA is TGTGCCAGCTCAAACTACAGGGGGAAGAACACTGAAGCTTTCTTT. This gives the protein CASSNYRGKNTEAFF. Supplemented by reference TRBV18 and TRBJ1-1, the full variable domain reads NAGVMQNPRHLVRRRGQEARLRCSPMKGHSHVYWYRQLPEEGLKFMVYLQKENIIDESGMPKERFSAEFPKEGPSILRIQQVVRGDSAAYFCASSNYRGKNTEAFFGQGTRLTVV.

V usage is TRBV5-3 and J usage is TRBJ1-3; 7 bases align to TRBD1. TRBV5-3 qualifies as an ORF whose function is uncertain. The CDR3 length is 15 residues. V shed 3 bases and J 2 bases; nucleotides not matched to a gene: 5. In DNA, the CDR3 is TGTGCCAGAAGCTCCCGGACAGGCGCTGGAAACACCATATATTTT. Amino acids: CARSSRTGAGNTIYF.

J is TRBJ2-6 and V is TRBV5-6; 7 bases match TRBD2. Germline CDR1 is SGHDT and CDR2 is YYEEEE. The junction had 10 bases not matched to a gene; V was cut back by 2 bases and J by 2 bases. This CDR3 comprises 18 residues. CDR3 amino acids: CASSLVGRANAGANVLTF. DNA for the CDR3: TGTGCCAGCAGCTTAGTAGGGAGGGCCAATGCTGGGGCCAACGTCCTGACTTTC.

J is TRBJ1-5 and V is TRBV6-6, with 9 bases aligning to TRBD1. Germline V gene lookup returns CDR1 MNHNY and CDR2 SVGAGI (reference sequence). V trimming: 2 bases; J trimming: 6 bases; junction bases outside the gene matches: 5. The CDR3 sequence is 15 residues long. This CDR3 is CASSYRDREAQPQHF. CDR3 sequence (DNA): TGTGCCAGCAGTTACCGGGACAGGGAGGCTCAGCCCCAGCATTTT.